These 18 T cell receptor beta chains share one sample of origin, sequenced in a study of blood T cell repertoires in COVID-19. Sequenced by immunoSEQ multiplex PCR; TCRdb stores in-frame clones only, minus some. This sample has some 300,000 clones, with around 90% found just once. The specimen was peripheral blood. Receptors originate from a woman aged 40 to 50 with COVID-19, enrolled during active disease.

The rearrangement links TRBV30 to TRBJ1-5; TRBD1 matches 11 bases. Germline CDR1 GTSNPN, CDR2 SVGIG (reference sequence). CDR3 size: 13 residues. V dropped 5 bases and J dropped 5; count of bases not matched to a gene: 2. Here the CDR3 reads CAWGTGGYQPQHF. The CDR3 DNA is TGTGCCTGGGGGACAGGGGGTTATCAGCCCCAGCATTTT.

The table lists this clone with a few counts. This chain links TRBV4-2 with TRBJ1-6, with D unclear. CDR3 length: 9 amino acids. Trimming removed 4 bases at V and 15 bases at J, with 4 bases between. CDR1 is LGHNA and CDR2 is YNFKEQ in the germline V gene. The CDR3, as DNA: TGTGCCAGCAGCCCCCTCCTCCACTTT. It yields the protein CASSPLLHF.

The chain employs TRBV24-1 and TRBJ2-3, with D maybe TRBD1 (6 bases). CDR3 size: 17 residues. Trimming took 2 bases from V and 2 from J, leaving 16 bases between them. Germline loops: CDR1 KGHDR, CDR2 SFDVKD. The CDR3 loop is CATSDYPRQGHTDTQYF. The CDR3 nucleotides are TGTGCCACCAGTGATTATCCGCGGCAGGGGCACACAGATACGCAGTATTTT.

CDR3 coding DNA: TGTGCCAGCAGCTTCGTGGCGGGGGGGCCCAACGAGCAGTACTTC. Translation gives CASSFVAGGPNEQYF. The chain combines TRBV7-2 with TRBJ2-7; TRBD2 matches 9 bases. CDR3 length equals 15 residues. The V and J ends lost 3 bases and 5 bases, in that order; junction bases with no gene match: 8. Germline assignment: CDR1 SGHTA and CDR2 FQGNSA.

The chain uses TRBV4-3 and TRBJ1-4; D uncertain. The V gene's germline CDR1 is LGHNA and CDR2 YSLEER. Deletions cut 4 bases from V and 8 bases from J, with 14 bases between. The length of the CDR3 is 14 residues. The CDR3 nucleotides are TGCGCCAGCAGCCTAGCAGGAGGACGGGAAAAACTGTTTTTT. Protein product: CASSLAGGREKLFF.

This clone was observed a few times. The chain employs TRBV19 and TRBJ2-7; 8 bases line up with TRBD1. Germline values: CDR1 LNHDA, CDR2 SQIVND (reference sequence). The V gene end was trimmed by 6 bases and the J gene end by 3 bases; junction bases not matched to a gene: 10. The CDR3 totals 15 residues. The CDR3 nucleotides are TGTGCCAGTAGCCCTGACAGGGGACGGAACTACGAGCAGTACTTC. Protein: CASSPDRGRNYEQYF.

The chain combines TRBV12-2 with TRBJ2-7; the table's D gene call, TRBD2, was not cross checked with the DNA. TRBV12-2 is a documented pseudogene. The CDR3 is 14 amino acids. CDR3 nucleotide sequence: TGTGCAAGTCGCTTAGCGCCGGAGGTGTGGGAGCAGTACTTC. Protein: CASRLAPEVWEQYF.

The CDR3 coding sequence is TGTGCCAGCAGTTACCCCCGGACACCAGGGGAGACCCAGTACTTC. Translated: CASSYPRTPGETQYF. The chain carries TRBV6-2 or TRBV6-3 and TRBJ2-5; D is possibly TRBD1 (5 bases). V was shortened by 2 bases and J by 5 bases, with 15 bases between the two germline ends. Germline V gene lookup returns CDR1 MNHEY and CDR2 SVGEGT. The CDR3 contains 15 residues.

This clone has only a few counts. At one of its ends the junction is not consistent with the germline gene, which may arise from a read error. This sequence joins TRBV5-4 and TRBJ2-7, with 10 bases aligning to TRBD2. This CDR3 comprises 13 residues. CDR1 and CDR2 from the germline V gene are SGHNT and YYREEE (reference sequence). This CDR3 is CASSFPSGSLVDF. The CDR3 DNA is TGTGCCAGCAGCTTTCCTAGCGGGAGTCTAGTCGACTTC.

In regard to this clone: Sequence at one end of the junction differs from germline and may be a read error. The V gene is TRBV6-2 or TRBV6-3, the J gene TRBJ1-5; D gene uncertain. Per germline, CDR1 MNHEY and CDR2 SVGEGT. The CDR3 totals 16 residues. The CDR3 loop is CAGSYSRRTSNQPQHF. CDR3 DNA: TGTGCCGGCAGTTACTCGAGGAGGACTAGCAATCAGCCCCAGCATTTT.

This clone appeared a few times. Other DNA sequences from this sample encode an identical CDR3 as well. The rearrangement uses TRBV7-9 and TRBJ1-5, with TRBD1 as a possible D gene (5 bases). The CDR3 is 12 residues long. Germline CDR1 is SEHNR and CDR2 is FQNEAQ (reference sequence). The V and J ends lost 3 bases and 6 bases respectively, with 6 bases between them. The CDR3 nucleotides read TGTGCCAGCAGCTTCGGGGGTCAGCCCCAGCATTTT. Its protein is CASSFGGQPQHF.

This clone has only one observation. This rearrangement joins TRBV3-1 (or the pseudogene TRBV3-2) to TRBJ2-3; tentatively, D is TRBD2 (5 bases). This CDR3 has 15 amino acids. Germline V gene lookup returns CDR1 LGHDT and CDR2 YNNKEL (reference sequence). Trimming removed 4 bases from V and 2 bases from J, with 13 bases in between. CDR3 in DNA: TGTGCCAGCAGCCTCCGACCCGGGGACACAGATACGCAGTATTTT. Translating gives CASSLRPGDTDTQYF.

The V gene is TRBV18, the J gene TRBJ1-1, with TRBD1 as a possible D gene (6 bases). Germline CDR1 is KGHSH and CDR2 is LQKENI. Between the trimmed V and J ends, which lost 2 bases and 2 bases, there was a span of 12 bases. The CDR3 loop spans 15 amino acids. The CDR3 reads CASSPLGGPNTEAFF. The CDR3 DNA follows: TGTGCCAGCTCACCATTGGGGGGGCCAAACACTGAAGCTTTCTTT.

The rearrangement uses TRBV19 and TRBJ1-5; 10 bases are shared with TRBD1. This CDR3 has 13 residues. CDR1 and CDR2 (germline): LNHDA, SQIVND (reference sequence). Trimming removed 2 bases from V and 15 bases from J; junction bases left unmatched: 7. CDR3 sequence reads: CASSIKGQGFGHF. DNA of the CDR3: TGTGCCAGTAGTATAAAGGGACAGGGGTTTGGGCATTTT.

V is TRBV28 and J is TRBJ2-6, with D possibly being TRBD2 (6 bases). CDR1 and CDR2 from the germline V gene are MDHEN and SYDVKM. The length of the CDR3 is 17 residues. V lost 2 bases to trimming and J lost 0 bases, with 11 bases between them. CDR3 residues: CASSLPGVISGANVLTF. CDR3 coding DNA: TGTGCCAGCAGTTTACCGGGAGTAATCTCTGGGGCCAACGTCCTGACTTTC.

This chain links TRBV18 with TRBJ2-3, with 13 bases matching TRBD2. Germline CDR1 is KGHSH and CDR2 is LQKENI. The CDR3 is 15 residues long. V was clipped by 4 bases and J by 4 bases; unmatched bases: 2. The CDR3, as DNA: TGTGCCAGCTCACGGACTAGCGGGAGCTCAGATACGCAGTATTTT. Residues: CASSRTSGSSDTQYF.

This chain connects TRBV2 to TRBJ1-1, with a weak D call TRBD1 (6 bases). Trimming took off 6 bases at V and 1 base at J, with 15 bases between the two ends. CDR3 length: 15 amino acids. In germline, CDR1 is SNHLY, CDR2 FYNNEI. CDR3 DNA: TGTGCCAGCAGCCTTGACAGGCCTGGGAACACTGAAGCTTTCTTT. Its translation: CASSLDRPGNTEAFF.

V and J are TRBV5-1 and TRBJ1-1; 8 bases fit TRBD1. J gave up 7 bases and V 2 bases, and 4 bases lay outside the gene matches. The CDR3 is 13 amino acids. Germline V gives CDR1 SGHRS, CDR2 YFSETQ. CDR3: CASSLQGGDEAFF. CDR3 DNA sequence: TGCGCCAGCAGCTTACAGGGGGGAGATGAAGCTTTCTTT.